The rows below give T cell receptor beta chains drawn from one sample of a study of CD8 T cells in ankylosing spondylitis. TCRdb analysed the 5' RACE reads with MiXCR anew, one entry per CDR3 protein. The sample holds approximately 45,000 distinct CDR3 sequences, more than 3% seen once. The sample consisted of blood, either unsorted or a sorted T cell fraction (not recorded which). All receptors come from a female donor with ankylosing spondylitis or in good health (not recorded which). Each CDR3 is given with its conserved first and last residue. A D gene is named only where the DNA matches it firmly. Clone size, where shown, is once, few, many, or a class for clones that have expanded.

j_call cdr3_length v_call d_call clone_size cdr3_aa cdr3_nt
TRBJ2-7 15 TRBV9 NA NA CASSVAPDLIYEQYF TGTGCCAGCAGCGTAGCCCCGGACCTTATCTACGAGCAGTACTTC
TRBJ2-3 14 TRBV9 TRBD2 NA CASSEGLASDTQYF TGTGCCAGCAGCGAGGGACTAGCATCAGATACGCAGTATTTT
TRBJ2-3 16 TRBV9 TRBD2 few CASSPPPRGSTDTQYF TGTGCCAGCAGCCCCCCCCCGCGGGGGAGTACAGATACGCAGTATTTT
TRBJ2-3 17 TRBV9 NA many CASSDPPEGRLSDTQYF TGTGCCAGCAGCGACCCCCCTGAGGGCAGGTTATCAGATACGCAGTATTTT
TRBJ2-3 15 TRBV9 TRBD2 many CASSRAPLAADTQYF TGTGCCAGCTCGCGTGCCCCCCTAGCGGCAGATACGCAGTATTTT
TRBJ1-6 11 TRBV9 NA many CASGKTSPLHF TGTGCCAGCGGGAAGACATCACCCCTCCACTTT
TRBJ2-1 20 TRBV21-1 NA many CASSTRRGAFLAGGGNEQFF TGTGCCAGCAGCACCCGGCGGGGGGCCTTCCTAGCGGGGGGTGGCAATGAGCAGTTCTTC
TRBJ1-2 14 TRBV9 NA many CASSAEPEGGGYTF TGTGCCAGCAGCGCTGAGCCAGAGGGAGGTGGCTACACCTTC
TRBJ1-2 15 TRBV9 TRBD1 many CASSVEGTANYGYTF TGTGCCAGCAGCGTAGAAGGGACAGCTAACTATGGCTACACCTTC
TRBJ1-1 14 TRBV9 NA many CASSPRETNTEAFF TGTGCCAGCAGCCCCAGGGAGACGAACACTGAAGCTTTCTTT
TRBJ2-5 14 TRBV9 NA many CASSVRSMGETQYF TGTGCCAGCAGCGTAAGGTCGATGGGAGAGACCCAGTACTTC
TRBJ2-7 14 TRBV9 TRBD1 many CASSVGDRAYEQYF TGTGCCAGCAGCGTAGGGGACAGGGCCTACGAGCAGTACTTC
TRBJ2-7 16 TRBV9 NA many CASSVEGRGRVSEQYF TGTGCCAGCAGCGTAGAGGGCAGGGGAAGGGTAAGCGAGCAGTACTTC
TRBJ2-5 15 TRBV9 NA many CASSVAGAGLETQYF TGTGCCAGCAGCGTGGCGGGGGCCGGGCTAGAGACCCAGTACTTC
TRBJ2-1 13 TRBV9 NA many CASSAATYNEQFF TGTGCCAGCAGCGCGGCAACTTACAATGAGCAGTTCTTC
TRBJ1-5 15 TRBV9 NA medium-sized CASSLTGMSNQPQHF TGTGCCAGCAGTCTTACAGGGATGAGCAATCAGCCCCAGCATTTT
TRBJ2-2 16 TRBV9 TRBD1 many CASSVVGQGATGELFF TGTGCCAGCAGCGTAGTGGGACAGGGGGCCACCGGGGAGCTGTTTTTT
TRBJ2-1 15 TRBV9 NA many CASSVDDSYYNEQFF TGTGCCAGCAGCGTAGACGACAGTTACTACAATGAGCAGTTCTTC
TRBJ2-1 14 TRBV9 NA medium-sized CASSASNLVNEQFF TGTGCCAGCAGCGCCAGTAATTTGGTCAATGAGCAGTTCTTC
TRBJ2-7 13 TRBV9 NA many CASSVGGTYEQYF TGTGCCAGCAGCGTAGGGGGCACCTACGAGCAGTACTTC
TRBJ2-1 16 TRBV9 NA many CASSHGTSSSYNEQFF TGTGCCAGCAGCCACGGGACTTCAAGCTCCTACAATGAGCAGTTCTTC
TRBJ1-1 16 TRBV9 NA many CASSVGPGHLNTEAFF TGTGCCAGCAGCGTAGGACCGGGACACCTGAACACTGAAGCTTTCTTT